The clone carrying this TCR beta chain occurred many times. Its specificity is unknown. The junction departs from the called germline gene at one end, perhaps through a read error. TCRdb analysed the reads with MiXCR anew, one entry per CDR3 protein. The table includes some 300,000 distinct CDR3 sequences, approximately 10% detected once. The sample comes from a study of T cell repertoires in cytomegalovirus infection. Whole-study findings and limits: Identification of carriers of CMV plus the relevant HLA was performed using cumulative public TCR beta family frequency. HLA-C-restricted CMV-specific TCR beta clonotypes were dominant in the ex vivo response.

The source of this sequence is a human donor in good health (CMV status not recorded). Some clones in this sample may be carry-over from other donors' samples. Sequenced: PBMCs.

CDR3 DNA sequence: TGTGCCAGCAGTTTAGCGGGGAGCTCCTACGAGCAGTACTTC. Translating gives CASSLAGSSYEQYF. The chain uses TRBV7-9 and TRBJ2-7; 8 bases match TRBD2. The CDR3 consists of 14 residues. In germline, CDR1 is SEHNR, CDR2 FQNEAQ (reference sequence).